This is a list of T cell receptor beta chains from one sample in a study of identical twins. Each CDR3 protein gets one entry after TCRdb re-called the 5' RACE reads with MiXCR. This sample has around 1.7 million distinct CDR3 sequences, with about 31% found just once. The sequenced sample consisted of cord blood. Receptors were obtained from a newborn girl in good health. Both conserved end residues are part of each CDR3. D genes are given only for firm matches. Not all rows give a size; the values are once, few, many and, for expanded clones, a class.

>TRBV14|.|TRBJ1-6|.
CASSQDREYSPLHF
TGTGCCAGCAGCCAAGACAGGGAGTATTCACCCCTCCACTTT
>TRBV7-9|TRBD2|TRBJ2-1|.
CASSLASGLGYNEQFF
TGTGCCAGCAGCTTAGCGTCGGGACTAGGGTACAATGAGCAGTTCTTC
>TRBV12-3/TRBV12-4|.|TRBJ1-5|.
CASSLAQLGVQPQHF
TGTGCCAGCAGTTTAGCGCAATTGGGAGTACAGCCCCAGCATTTT
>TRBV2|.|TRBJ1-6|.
CASSEPVRGSPLHF
TGTGCCAGCAGTGAACCGGTCAGGGGTTCACCCCTCCACTTT
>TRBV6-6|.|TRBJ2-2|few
CASSYGRSLTTGELFF
TGTGCCAGCAGTTACGGCCGCTCCTTAACGACCGGGGAGCTGTTTTTT
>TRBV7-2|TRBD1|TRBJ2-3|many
CASSTRQGYTDTQYF
TGTGCCAGCAGCACCCGACAGGGCTACACAGATACGCAGTATTTT
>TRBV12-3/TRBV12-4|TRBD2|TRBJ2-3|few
CASSLFAGGSTDTQYF
TGTGCCAGCAGTTTATTTGCGGGAGGGAGCACAGATACGCAGTATTTT
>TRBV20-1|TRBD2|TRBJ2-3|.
CSASSSSGRDTQYF
TGCAGTGCTAGTTCGAGTAGCGGGAGGGATACGCAGTATTTT
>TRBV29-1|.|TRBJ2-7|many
CSVGRDPYEQYF
TGCAGCGTTGGGCGGGACCCCTACGAGCAGTACTTC
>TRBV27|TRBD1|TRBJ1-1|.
CATGHRGRGTEAFF
TGTGCCACCGGACACAGGGGCCGGGGAACTGAAGCTTTCTTT
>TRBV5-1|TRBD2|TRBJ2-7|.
CASSFRPDPLRLAGGPGRAYEQYF
TGCGCCAGCAGCTTTCGACCCGATCCCCTAAGACTAGCGGGAGGGCCAGGACGGGCCTACGAGCAGTACTTC
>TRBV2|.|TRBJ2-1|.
CASSRQFYNEQFF
TGTGCCAGCAGCCGACAGTTTTACAATGAGCAGTTCTTC
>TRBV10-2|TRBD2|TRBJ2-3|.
CASSVKFGTSGGAVDTQYF
TGCGCCAGCAGTGTAAAGTTCGGGACTAGCGGGGGGGCGGTTGATACGCAGTATTTT
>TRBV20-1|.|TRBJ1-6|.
CSALTGPVNSPLHF
TGCAGTGCTCTAACCGGGCCCGTTAATTCACCCCTCCACTTT
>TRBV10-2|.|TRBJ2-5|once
CASRLSGVLNEQYF
TGCGCCAGCCGGTTGTCGGGGGTCCTCAATGAGCAGTACTTC
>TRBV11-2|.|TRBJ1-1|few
CASSLRGHLNTEAFF
TGTGCCAGCAGCTTAAGAGGACACCTGAACACTGAAGCTTTCTTT
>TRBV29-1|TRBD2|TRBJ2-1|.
CSVHPSGTSVYNEQFF
TGCAGCGTTCACCCCTCCGGGACTAGCGTCTACAATGAGCAGTTCTTC
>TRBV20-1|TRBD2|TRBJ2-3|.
CSAAPPLAGDTDTQYF
TGCAGTGCCGCCCCCCCCTTAGCGGGGGACACAGATACGCAGTATTTT
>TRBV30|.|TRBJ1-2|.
CACQEQGSGYTF
TGTGCCTGCCAGGAACAGGGATCTGGCTACACCTTC
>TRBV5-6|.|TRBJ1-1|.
CASRLRSGQNTEAFF
TGTGCCAGCAGGCTACGGTCGGGACAGAACACTGAAGCTTTCTTT
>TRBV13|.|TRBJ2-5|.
CASGRDQETQYF
TGTGCCAGCGGTAGAGACCAAGAGACCCAGTACTTC
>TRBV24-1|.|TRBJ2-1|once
CATSGGREAARKEVQFF
TGTGCCACCAGTGGCGGCCGTGAGGCGGCCCGTAAAGAGGTGCAGTTCTTC
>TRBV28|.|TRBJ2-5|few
CASRNTKYQETQYF
TGTGCCAGCAGGAATACCAAGTACCAAGAGACCCAGTACTTC